These 28 T cell receptor beta chains came from one sample sequenced in a study of OX40 agonist ivuxolimab in advanced cancers. Clones were sequenced by immunoSEQ multiplex PCR, and TCRdb holds only the in-frame ones, with some missing. The sample lists 30,000 to 45,000 clones, less than 80% occurring once. This sample comprised CD4+ or CD8+ T cells sorted from blood, obtained in a trial of the OX40 agonist ivuxolimab. Every receptor here comes from an adult with an advanced solid tumor such as melanoma, head and neck, liver or kidney cancer.

The rearrangement links TRBV7-2 to TRBJ2-3, with unresolved D. With 1 base removed from V and 6 bases from J, the gap between germline ends came to 23 bases. Germline-derived CDR1 and CDR2 are SGHTA and FQGNSA. The CDR3 loop spans 18 amino acids. The CDR3: CASSLGEALAYTPDTQYF. The CDR3 DNA follows: TGTGCCAGCAGCTTAGGGGAAGCGTTGGCTTATACGCCCGATACGCAGTATTTT.

The chain links TRBV7-2 to TRBJ2-2; no firm D call. There are 13 residues in the CDR3. The ends were cut back, 1 base at V and 6 bases at J, with 6 bases in the middle. Germline V gene lookup returns CDR1 SGHTA and CDR2 FQGNSA. In DNA form, the CDR3 reads TGTGCCAGCAGCTTAGGTTGGGCCGGGGAGCTGTTTTTT. Protein: CASSLGWAGELFF.

This chain connects TRBV28 to TRBJ2-3, with D perhaps matching TRBD1 or TRBD2 (6 bases each). This CDR3 is 15 amino acids long. CDR1 is MDHEN and CDR2 is SYDVKM in the germline V gene. The germline V and J ends were trimmed by 5 bases and 3 bases, with 15 bases remaining between them. The CDR3: CASSGVGGRTDTQYF. As DNA, the CDR3 is TGTGCCAGCAGTGGGGTTGGGGGGCGGACAGATACGCAGTATTTT.

The rearrangement joins TRBV6-5 to TRBJ2-7, with D perhaps given as TRBD1 or TRBD2 (5 bases each). CDR3 length: 15 residues. Germline V gene lookup returns CDR1 MNHEY and CDR2 SVGAGI. Trimming removed 5 bases from V and 0 bases from J, with 14 bases in between. The CDR3 DNA reads as TGTGCCAGCAGTGTGGTCGGGGCCAGCTCCTACGAGCAGTACTTC. The encoded protein is CASSVVGASSYEQYF.

This clone has a handful of counts. V and J are TRBV2 and TRBJ1-5; perhaps TRBD1 as D (5 bases). The V gene lost 2 bases and the J gene lost 4 bases, with 12 bases spanning the gap. In germline, CDR1 is SNHLY, CDR2 FYNNEI. The CDR3 loop spans 15 amino acids. The CDR3 protein is CASSEQGARNQPQHF. The CDR3 DNA sequence: TGTGCCAGCAGTGAACAGGGTGCTAGAAATCAGCCCCAGCATTTT.

This clone was observed a single time. The V call is TRBV7-2, the J call TRBJ2-6; the D gene is possibly TRBD1 (6 bases). V was shortened by 7 bases and J by 3 bases, with 16 bases between the two germline ends. The CDR3 is made up of 16 amino acids. Germline V gives CDR1 SGHTA, CDR2 FQGNSA. CDR3 protein: CASTLRGGSGANVLTF. As DNA, the CDR3 is TGTGCCAGCACCTTGAGAGGGGGTAGTGGGGCCAACGTCCTGACTTTC.

V is TRBV7-2 and J is TRBJ2-5, with D hard to call. Germline values: CDR1 SGHTA, CDR2 FQGNSA. The CDR3 runs to 14 residues. The V end lost 5 bases, the J end lost 5 bases, and 15 bases lay between the germline ends. The CDR3: CASSPTRSGETQYF. Here the CDR3 DNA reads TGTGCCAGCAGCCCCACGAGGTCCGGTGAGACCCAGTACTTC. Looking up the rest from reference TRBV7-2 and TRBJ2-5 gives the full variable domain: GAGVSQSPSNKVTEKGKDVELRCDPISGHTALYWYRQSLGQGLEFLIYFQGNSAPDKSGLPSDRFSAERTGGSVSTLTIQRTQQEDSAVYLCASSPTRSGETQYFGPGTRLLVL.

J is TRBJ1-5 and V is TRBV7-2; no clear D. CDR1 is SGHTA and CDR2 is FQGNSA in the germline V gene. V lost 2 bases and J lost 4, with 12 bases in between. The length of the CDR3 is 15 residues. Here the CDR3 DNA reads TGTGCCAGCAGCTTAACTGGGCAGCCGAATCAGCCCCAGCATTTT. It is translated as CASSLTGQPNQPQHF.

This clone occurred once. The rearrangement links TRBV5-5 to TRBJ1-1, with D maybe TRBD1 (5 bases). Per germline, CDR1 SGHKS and CDR2 YYEKEE (reference sequence). The CDR3 length is 13 residues. Trimming cost V 1 base and J 4 bases, with 8 bases left between them. CDR3 amino acids: CASSLIGTTEAFF. The CDR3 nucleotides are TGTGCCAGCAGCTTGATAGGGACCACTGAAGCTTTCTTT.

The chain uses TRBV6-1 and TRBJ2-5; no clear D. CDR1 is MNHNS, CDR2 SASEGT, per germline. CDR3 length: 13 amino acids. Trimming removed 5 bases from V and 1 base from J, with 8 bases in between. CDR3 in DNA: TGTGCCAGCAGTCGAGTACTCCAAGAGACCCAGTACTTC. Residues: CASSRVLQETQYF.

This clone came up a few times. The chain has TRBV7-9 and TRBJ2-1; weak D call: TRBD2 (5 bases). The CDR3 runs to 15 residues. Germline CDR1 is SEHNR and CDR2 is FQNEAQ (reference sequence). V gave up 6 bases and J gave up 0 bases, with 12 bases separating them. The CDR3 bases are TGTGCCAGCAGTCCCGTGGGGAGCTCCTACAATGAGCAGTTCTTC. Protein product: CASSPVGSSYNEQFF.

The V and J genes are TRBV7-3 and TRBJ2-2; no definite D call. The CDR3 extends over 16 amino acids. Germline V lookup: CDR1 SGHTA, CDR2 FQGTGA. V was clipped by 7 bases and J by 5 bases, with 20 bases between them. CDR3 coding DNA: TGTGCCAGCACCATCCAACGAAGTGGAAGGACCGGGGAGCTGTTTTTT. Translation: CASTIQRSGRTGELFF. Combining the CDR3 with reference TRBV7-3 and TRBJ2-2 gives the whole variable domain GAGVSQTPSNKVTEKGKYVELRCDPISGHTALYWYRQSLGQGPEFLIYFQGTGAADDSGLPNDRFFAVRPEGSVSTLKIQRTERGDSAVYLCASTIQRSGRTGELFFGEGSRLTVL.

The CDR3 nucleotides read TGTGCCAGCATAGGCTTTAGCAATCAGCCCCAGCATTTT. Translation gives CASIGFSNQPQHF. The chain combines TRBV6-1 with TRBJ1-5; D call uncertain. This CDR3 has 13 residues. Trimming removed 7 bases at V and 0 bases at J, with 7 bases between. The germline V gene has CDR1 MNHNS and CDR2 SASEGT.

Here the CDR3 reads CASSQGDGGTGELFF. The CDR3 DNA sequence: TGCGCCAGCAGCCAAGGAGATGGCGGCACCGGGGAGCTGTTTTTT. This chain links TRBV4-1 with TRBJ2-2, with unresolved D. The CDR3 runs 15 residues. V lost 1 base and J lost 4, with 10 bases in between. Germline assignment: CDR1 MGHRA and CDR2 YSYEKL.

The gene calls are TRBV27 and TRBJ2-3; D gene unclear. The ends were cut back, 2 bases at V and 1 base at J, with 7 bases in the middle. This CDR3 has 14 residues. Per germline, CDR1 MNHEY and CDR2 SMNVEV (reference sequence). The CDR3 coding sequence is TGTGCCAGCAGTTTACAGGATGGCACAGATACGCAGTATTTT. Its translation: CASSLQDGTDTQYF.

The genes are TRBV5-4 and TRBJ2-2; a possible D gene is TRBD1 (5 bases). Trimming shortened V by 2 bases and J by 5 bases, and 13 bases separated the two germline ends. The CDR3 totals 15 residues. Germline assignment: CDR1 SGHNT and CDR2 YYREEE (reference sequence). CDR3 nucleotide sequence: TGTGCCAGCAGCTTCCGTCAGGGAAAGACCGGGGAGCTGTTTTTT. It is translated as CASSFRQGKTGELFF. Based on the CDR3 plus reference TRBV5-4 and TRBJ2-2, the full variable domain is ETGVTQSPTHLIKTRGQQVTLRCSSQSGHNTVSWYQQALGQGPQFIFQYYREEENGRGNFPPRFSGLQFPNYSSELNVNALELDDSALYLCASSFRQGKTGELFFGEGSRLTVL.

The V and J genes are TRBV7-2 and TRBJ2-3, with TRBD2 identical over 8 bases. CDR3 length: 17 amino acids. The ends lost 5 bases at V and 0 bases at J; junction bases unmatched: 10. Germline V lookup: CDR1 SGHTA, CDR2 FQGNSA. The CDR3 nucleotides are TGTGCCAGCAGCGCCCGGGGGGGGCGTCCTAGCACAGATACGCAGTATTTT. Translating gives CASSARGGRPSTDTQYF.

The J gene is TRBJ1-1, the V gene TRBV28, with D possibly being TRBD1 (5 bases). V dropped 2 bases and J dropped 7 bases, with 14 bases sitting between them. This CDR3 contains 14 residues. In germline, CDR1 is MDHEN, CDR2 SYDVKM. CDR3 sequence: CASSLAGRGGEAFF. CDR3 nucleotide sequence: TGTGCCAGCAGTTTAGCCGGGAGGGGTGGTGAAGCTTTCTTT.

The chain uses TRBV5-1 and TRBJ2-2, with unresolved D. The CDR3 extends over 13 amino acids. Germline CDR1 reads SGHRS; CDR2 reads YFSETQ. The V and J ends lost 0 bases and 3 bases respectively, with 3 bases between them. CDR3 sequence reads: CASSLEYTGELFF. The CDR3, as DNA: TGCGCCAGCAGCTTGGAGTACACCGGGGAGCTGTTTTTT.

The gene calls are TRBV23-1 and TRBJ2-5; TRBD1 might be the D (6 bases). Judging by the DNA end, TRBJ2-7 fits better; the J call may be wrong. TRBV23-1 is reported as an ORF; its role is uncertain. CDR3 length equals 14 residues. In nucleotides, the CDR3 is TGCGCCTTTCCACGAGGACAGCCCCTCGGCGAGCAGTACTTC. Translating gives CAFPRGQPLGEQYF.

This chain connects TRBV25-1 to TRBJ2-7, with TRBD2 matching 8 bases. The junction had 2 bases not matched to a gene; V was cut back by 7 bases and J by 3 bases. The CDR3 is 12 residues long. Germline lookup yields CDR1 MGHDK and CDR2 SYGVNS. The CDR3 DNA follows: TGTGCCAGCAAGCGGGAGAGCTACGAGCAGTACTTC. Encoded protein: CASKRESYEQYF.

The V and J genes are TRBV23-1 and TRBJ1-1; 9 positions agree with TRBD1. TRBV23-1 has ORF status, its function being uncertain. V gave up 4 bases and J gave up 5 bases; unmatched junction bases: 17. The CDR3 totals 18 residues. The CDR3 coding sequence is TGCGCCAGCAGTCCAATCAACAGGGGGCCACCTTTGGCTACTGAAGCTTTCTTT. Translated: CASSPINRGPPLATEAFF.

The chain recombines TRBV25-1 with TRBJ2-2, with a possible D match to TRBD1 (6 bases). This CDR3 spans 16 amino acids. Germline V CDR1 and CDR2: MGHDK, SYGVNS. V shed 1 base and J shed 2 bases, with 11 bases lying between them. CDR3 nucleotides: TGTGCCAGCAGTGAATTGAACAGGGACAACACCGGGGAGCTGTTTTTT. This translates into CASSELNRDNTGELFF.

The rearrangement uses TRBV11-2 and TRBJ1-6; 9 bases align to TRBD1. The CDR3 has 17 amino acids. The V gene's germline CDR1 is SGHAT and CDR2 FQNNGV. The trim removed 1 base at V and 10 bases at J, leaving 11 bases unmatched. The CDR3 loop is CASSLAGGDREGSPLHF. In nucleotides, the CDR3 is TGTGCCAGCAGCTTAGCGGGGGGGGACAGGGAGGGCTCACCCCTCCACTTT.

The rearrangement joins TRBV5-6 to TRBJ1-1, with TRBD1 as a possible D gene (5 bases). The CDR3 consists of 14 residues. V was cut by 6 bases and J by 9 bases, with 21 bases left in between. Germline CDR1 is SGHDT and CDR2 is YYEEEE. In DNA, the CDR3 is TGTGCCAGCATCCCCGACGGGGGAGGCGAGCAAGCTTTCTTT. This translates into CASIPDGGGEQAFF.

This chain connects TRBV5-4 to TRBJ2-1; D gene ambiguous. Germline V gene sequence: CDR1 SGHNT, CDR2 YYREEE (reference sequence). V was clipped by 1 base and J by 10 bases, with 9 bases between them. This CDR3 contains 12 residues. This CDR3 is CASSLPEREQFF. The DNA of the CDR3 is TGTGCCAGCAGCTTGCCGGAGAGGGAGCAGTTCTTC.

Written as DNA, the CDR3 is TGTGCCGGTTGGACCGGGGCCCCCTACAATGAGCAGTTCTTC. Its protein product is CAGWTGAPYNEQFF. The chain links TRBV6-1 to TRBJ2-1; D is perhaps TRBD1 or TRBD2 (5 bases each). Germline V gives CDR1 MNHNS, CDR2 SASEGT. This CDR3 comprises 14 residues. V dropped 11 bases and J dropped 2 bases, with 16 bases sitting between them.

Sample share makes this clone medium-sized (0.01 to 0.1%). V usage is TRBV28 and J usage is TRBJ2-3, with D hard to call. The CDR3 totals 12 residues. Trimming stripped 6 bases from V and 8 bases from J, with 12 bases between. In germline, CDR1 is MDHEN, CDR2 SYDVKM. The CDR3 region has the DNA TGTGCCAGCAGCCCCTCCGCCGGTACGCAGTATTTT. Encoded protein: CASSPSAGTQYF.